This T cell receptor (beta chain) was sequenced during a study of blood T cells in healthy people across ages (dated by TCRdb to between 2014 and 2017). About the investigation overall: In model experiments, roughly one uniquely barcoded TCR beta cDNA molecule per two T cells was captured by template switching. The study measured age-related changes in TCR beta repertoire diversity using deep sequencing normalized with unique cDNA molecular identifiers. Four age groups were formed from the donors: young (average approximately 15 years), middle-aged (approximately 40), aged (roughly 56) and long-lived (about 80). To avoid experimental bias, donors of different ages were randomly spread across the sequencing lanes. The study analyzed two additional independent replicas of 1 million unique cDNA reads from the same blood draw for two donors, one aged 18 to 30 and one aged 80 or older. Overall results and qualifications from the work: Observed TCR beta diversity correlated strongly with the percentage of naive T cells measured by flow cytometry. Compared with the aged group, more naive CD4+ T cells, fewer expanded clones and increased TCR diversity were shown by the long-lived group, suggesting age selection. Estimates of total diversity based on one million sequenced T cells were considered lower bounds and underestimates. As age increased, observed TCR beta diversity per million T cells dropped in a roughly linear way, and a significant reduction was already evident by age 40. Donor CMV infection status was unknown, potentially confounding age-related changes in expanded clonotypes. Since profiling was done on bulk unsorted PBMCs, naive and antigen-experienced compartments could not be conclusively compared.

This clonotype was recorded a few times. It lacks a known antigen. Base quality data are lacking; no much larger clone is found one base away. V is reduced by 5 bases and J by 4 bases, leaving a spacing of 23 bases between them. The CDR3 sequence holds 17 residues, the cysteine and phenylalanine included. Of all the DNA, just the CDR3 is kept, 51 bases in frame from base 1. The germline V gene encodes CDR1 SEHNR and CDR2 FQNEAQ (reference sequence). The 39 donors, aged 6 to 90 years, were systemically healthy Caucasian individuals from Russia. Each donor gave approximately 10 milliliters of peripheral blood, collected into EDTA-treated Vacutainer tubes. PBMCs were isolated by Ficoll-Paque density-gradient centrifugation, with at least 7 million obtained per sample. Total RNA was extracted from PBMCs with Trizol reagent, with at least 6 micrograms obtained per sample. For every donor, an aliquot of PBMCs went through flow cytometry to measure the percentages of naive CD45RAhigh/CD27high T cells.

The library relied on 5' RACE. The reads were generated on an Illumina HiSeq 2500. A second roughly 7 to 11 cycle PCR used a sample-barcoded 5' primer and a J-beta primer mix. A template-switch 5' adaptor carrying 12 random nucleotides introduced a unique molecular identifier onto each TCR beta cDNA molecule. At least 2.5 million CDR3-containing paired-end reads were obtained from each sample. First-strand cDNA synthesis was performed from all RNA using the Mint cDNA synthesis kit, with priming by a TRBC-specific oligonucleotide. All cDNA was treated with uracil-DNA glycosylase and then went through a first 18-cycle PCR with the universal primers M1SS and BC2_uni_R. The authors' analysis ran thus. For normalization, 1 million high-quality reads, each with a distinct molecular identifier, were randomly selected from each sample. Reads sharing molecular identifiers were discarded rather than binned into consensus sequences. MiTCR, set to a Q25 quality threshold and the strictest error-elimination algorithm, was used for CDR3 identification, clonotype clustering and error correction. Lower-bound total TCR beta diversity was estimated with a nonparametric unseen species model using Euler transformation. TCRdb handled the public reads itself, with Q25 trimming in fastp and clone calling in MiXCR, and kept productive beta chains. For every CDR3 protein sequence, its rows merge into one entry that carries the most common genes and DNA. What appears here as the V and J calls and clone size reflects TCRdb's work, not the paper's. For this sample there are 1 million to 1.2 million distinct CDR3 sequences; approximately 38% appear just once. The ten largest make up about 12% of the sample.

The source is a man younger than 30 in good health. The chain is assembled from TRBV7-9 and TRBJ1-1, and the D gene may be TRBD1, 5 bases matching. Sequenced sample: blood. The CDR3 loop reads CASSKSVWGEVVTEAFF. The nucleotide sequence is TGTGCCAGCAGCAAATCAGTTTGGGGGGAGGTCGTCACTGAAGCTTTCTTT.